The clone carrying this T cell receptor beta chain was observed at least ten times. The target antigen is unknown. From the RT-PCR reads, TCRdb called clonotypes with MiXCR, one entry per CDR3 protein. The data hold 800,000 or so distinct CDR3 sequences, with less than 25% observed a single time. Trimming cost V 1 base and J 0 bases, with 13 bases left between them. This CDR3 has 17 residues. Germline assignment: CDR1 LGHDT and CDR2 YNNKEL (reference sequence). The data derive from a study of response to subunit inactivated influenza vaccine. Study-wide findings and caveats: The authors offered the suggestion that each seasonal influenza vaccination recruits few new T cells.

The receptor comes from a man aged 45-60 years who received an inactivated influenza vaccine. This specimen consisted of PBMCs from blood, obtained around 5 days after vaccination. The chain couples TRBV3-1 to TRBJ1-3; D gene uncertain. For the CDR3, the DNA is TGTGCCAGCAGCCAAGTCACCGGGCCATACTCTGGAAACACCATATATTTT. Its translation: CASSQVTGPYSGNTIYF. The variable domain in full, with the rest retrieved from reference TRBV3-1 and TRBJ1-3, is DTAVSQTPKYLVTQMGNDKSIKCEQNLGHDTMYWYKQDSKKFLKIMFSYNNKELIINETVPNRFSPKSPDKAHLNLHINSLELGDSAVYFCASSQVTGPYSGNTIYFGEGSWLTVV.